Listed below are T cell receptor beta chains from one sample, sequenced in a study of CDR3 diversity in severe acne. From the PCR reads, TCRdb called clonotypes with MiXCR, one entry per CDR3 protein. The sample records 100,000 or so distinct CDR3 sequences, 51% being singletons. The sequenced sample consisted of blood. The origin of the receptors is a male donor with acne. CDR3s include the opening cysteine and the closing phenylalanine or tryptophan. The D gene is left open where the match is weak. The listing skips clone size in some rows; elsewhere it reads once, few, many or a size class.

>few|TRBJ2-2|TRBV12-5|.
TGTGCTAGTGGTTATTCGCACGGGGAGCTGTTTTTT
CASGYSHGELFF
>.|TRBJ2-7|TRBV29-1|TRBD2
TGCAGCGTTGAGGGACTAGCGGGAACCTACGAGCAGTACTTC
CSVEGLAGTYEQYF
>many|TRBJ2-5|TRBV29-1|.
TGCAGCGTTGAGGCAGTTGAAGAGACCCAGTACTTC
CSVEAVEETQYF
>.|TRBJ2-5|TRBV2|TRBD2
TGTGCCAGCAGTGAAAGGGCGGGAGCGTACCAAGAGACCCAGTACTTC
CASSERAGAYQETQYF
>.|TRBJ1-3|TRBV7-8|.
TGTGCCAGCAGCTTACCACGCGGCTCTGGAAACACCATATATTTT
CASSLPRGSGNTIYF
>.|TRBJ2-2|TRBV24-1|.
TGTGCCACCAACGACGCCAGGGTCGCCGGGGAGCTGTTTTTT
CATNDARVAGELFF
>few|TRBJ1-6|TRBV25-1|.
TGTGCCAGCAGTGAATCCCACCGCGGCAGTTCCCCCCTCCACTTT
CASSESHRGSSPLHF
>many|TRBJ1-4|TRBV15|.
TGTGCCACCAGCAGAGACGGGTACACTAATGAAAAACTGTTTTTT
CATSRDGYTNEKLFF
>.|TRBJ1-1|TRBV4-3|.
TGCGCCAGCAGCCAAAGGGCCGCGGGGGCCACTGAAGCTTTCTTT
CASSQRAAGATEAFF
>medium-sized|TRBJ1-5|TRBV7-2|.
TGTGCCAGCAGCTTATACAGGGACGGCTATCAGCCCCAGCATTTT
CASSLYRDGYQPQHF
>.|TRBJ2-7|TRBV7-9|TRBD2
TGTGCCAGCAGCCGACGAGGGACTAGCGGGCAACCCTACGAGCAGTACTTC
CASSRRGTSGQPYEQYF
>.|TRBJ1-2|TRBV10-3|TRBD1
TGTGCCATCAGTATAGGACAGGGATACTATGGCTACACCTTC
CAISIGQGYYGYTF
>many|TRBJ2-2|TRBV7-6|TRBD1
TGTGCCAGCAGCTTAGACCCCGGGACAGGGGACACCGGGGAGCTGTTTTTT
CASSLDPGTGDTGELFF
>few|TRBJ1-1|TRBV2|TRBD1
TGTGCCAGCAGTGAATGGGACAGGGGGAACACTGAAGCTTTCTTT
CASSEWDRGNTEAFF
>.|TRBJ2-5|TRBV2|.
TGTGCCAGCAGACCTTCCCGAGAATGGCGGGGAGAGACCCAGTACTTC
CASRPSREWRGETQYF
>.|TRBJ2-7|TRBV9|.
TGTGCCAGCAGTTATGGATCCTACGAGCAGTACTTC
CASSYGSYEQYF
>few|TRBJ1-5|TRBV4-2|TRBD1
TGTGCCAGCAGCACACAGGACAGGGGCGATCAGCCCCAGCATTTT
CASSTQDRGDQPQHF
>medium-sized|TRBJ2-7|TRBV20-1|TRBD1
TGCAGTGCCGAACTATCGGGACAGGCTTCCTACGAGCAGTACTTC
CSAELSGQASYEQYF
>.|TRBJ2-3|TRBV20-1|.
TGCAGTGCCAGCAGTTCTGGGACAACGAGCACAGATACGCAGTATTTT
CSASSSGTTSTDTQYF
>once|TRBJ2-2|TRBV12-3/TRBV12-4|TRBD2
TGTGCCAGCAGTTTGGCCCCAGGGGCGGAGCGGGAGGGGAAGTACGGGGAGCTGTTTTTT
CASSLAPGAEREGKYGELFF
>many|TRBJ1-1|TRBV15|.
TGTGCCACCAGCAGACCGCACTCGGTGGAAGCTTTCTTT
CATSRPHSVEAFF
>.|TRBJ1-4|TRBV29-1|.
TGCAGCGTCTTAAACCCGGGGAACGATGAAAAACTGTTTTTT
CSVLNPGNDEKLFF
>many|TRBJ1-6|TRBV6-5|.
TGTGCCAGCAGTTCCGGGACGAGTTCACCCCTCCACTTT
CASSSGTSSPLHF
>many|TRBJ2-5|TRBV7-3|.
TGTGCCAGCAGCTTGTGGGGAGGAGAGACCCAGTACTTC
CASSLWGGETQYF
>many|TRBJ2-4|TRBV20-1|.
TGCAGTGCTAGAGTAGACGGGACAAACATTCAGTACTTC
CSARVDGTNIQYF
>.|TRBJ2-7|TRBV9|TRBD2
TGTGCCAGCAGCGTAGAAGCGGGAGGCCCTAGCTCCTACGAGCAGTACTTC
CASSVEAGGPSSYEQYF
>.|TRBJ2-3|TRBV5-5|TRBD1
TGTGCCAGCAGCTTAGTCTCCACTACAGGGGGCGCGGTCACAGATACGCAGTATTTT
CASSLVSTTGGAVTDTQYF